This T cell receptor beta chain was sequenced during a study of cytomegalovirus exposure and HLA in healthy donors. This PCR relied on a set of 60 Vbeta primers and 13 Jbeta primers. Sequencing was performed with immunoSEQ multiplex PCR; in TCRdb, only in-frame clones are kept and a portion is missing. The table for this sample gives 35,000 to 50,000 clones. Healthy individuals who donated bone marrow served as the donors. Study-wide results and limits: A later analysis linked a missense DCLRE1C variant to TCR beta V- and J-gene trimming. CMV serostatus was the only immune exposure information that was available.

Trimming removed 3 bases at V and 3 bases at J, with 8 bases between. The germline V gene encodes CDR1 MGHDK and CDR2 SYGVNS. There are 13 residues in the CDR3. With respect to this clone: Its target is unknown.

The sample taken for sequencing was PBMCs. V is TRBV25-1 and J is TRBJ1-1, with a possible D match to TRBD1 (5 bases). This TCR came from a male donor in good health and CMV-seronegative. This CDR3 reads CASSEFRDTEAFF. In DNA, the CDR3 is TGTGCCAGCAGTGAGTTCAGGGACACTGAAGCTTTCTTT.